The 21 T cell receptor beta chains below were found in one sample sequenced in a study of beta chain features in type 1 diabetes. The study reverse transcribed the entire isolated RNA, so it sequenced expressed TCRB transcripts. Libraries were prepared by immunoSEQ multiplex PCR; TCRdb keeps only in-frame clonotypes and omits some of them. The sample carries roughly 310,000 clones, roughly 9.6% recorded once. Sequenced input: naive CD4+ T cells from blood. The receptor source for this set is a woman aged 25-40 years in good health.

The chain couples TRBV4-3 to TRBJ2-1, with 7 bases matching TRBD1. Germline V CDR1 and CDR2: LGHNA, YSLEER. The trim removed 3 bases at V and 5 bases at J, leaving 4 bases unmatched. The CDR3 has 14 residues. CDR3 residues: CASSHDRDNNEQFF. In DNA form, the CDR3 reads TGCGCCAGCAGCCATGACAGGGATAACAATGAGCAGTTCTTC.

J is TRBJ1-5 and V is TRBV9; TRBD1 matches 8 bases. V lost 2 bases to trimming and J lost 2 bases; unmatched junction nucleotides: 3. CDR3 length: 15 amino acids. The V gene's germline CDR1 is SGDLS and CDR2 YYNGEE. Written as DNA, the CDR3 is TGTGCCAGCAGCGTGACAGGGGAGGGCAATCAGCCCCAGCATTTT. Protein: CASSVTGEGNQPQHF. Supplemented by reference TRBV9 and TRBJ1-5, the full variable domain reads DSGVTQTPKHLITATGQRVTLRCSPRSGDLSVYWYQQSLDQGLQFLIQYYNGEERAKGNILERFSAQQFPDLHSELNLSSLELGDSALYFCASSVTGEGNQPQHFGDGTRLSIL.

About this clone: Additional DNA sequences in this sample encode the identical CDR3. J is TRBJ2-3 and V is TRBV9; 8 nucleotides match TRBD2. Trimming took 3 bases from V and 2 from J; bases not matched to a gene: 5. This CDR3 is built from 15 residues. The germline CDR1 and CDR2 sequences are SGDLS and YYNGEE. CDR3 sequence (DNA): TGTGCCAGCAGCGCCACTAGCGGAACCACAGATACGCAGTATTTT. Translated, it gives CASSATSGTTDTQYF.

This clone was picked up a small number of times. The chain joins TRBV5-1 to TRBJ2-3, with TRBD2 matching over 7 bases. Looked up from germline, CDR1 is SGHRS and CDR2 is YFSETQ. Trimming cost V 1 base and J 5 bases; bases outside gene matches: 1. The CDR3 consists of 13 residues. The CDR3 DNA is TGCGCCAGCAGCTTGCTAGCGGTAGATACGCAGTATTTT. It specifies CASSLLAVDTQYF.

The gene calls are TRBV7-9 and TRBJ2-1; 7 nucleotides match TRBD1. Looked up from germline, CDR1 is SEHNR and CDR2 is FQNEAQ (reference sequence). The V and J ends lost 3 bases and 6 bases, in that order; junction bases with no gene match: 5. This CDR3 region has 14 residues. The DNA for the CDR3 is TGTGCCAGCAGCTTCCGCCGGGACAGCAATGAGCAGTTCTTC. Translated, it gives CASSFRRDSNEQFF.

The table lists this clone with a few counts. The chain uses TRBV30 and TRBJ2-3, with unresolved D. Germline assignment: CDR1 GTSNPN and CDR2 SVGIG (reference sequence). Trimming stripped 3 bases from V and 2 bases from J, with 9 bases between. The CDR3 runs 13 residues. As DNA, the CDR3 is TGTGCCTGGAGCAAGCATACCACAGATACGCAGTATTTT. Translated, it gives CAWSKHTTDTQYF.

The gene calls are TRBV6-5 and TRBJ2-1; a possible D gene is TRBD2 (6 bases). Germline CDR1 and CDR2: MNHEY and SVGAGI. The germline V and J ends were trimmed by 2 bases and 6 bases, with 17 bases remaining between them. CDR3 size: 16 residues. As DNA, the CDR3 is TGTGCCAGCAGTTACGGAGGGACGGGGGAGCTCAATGAGCAGTTCTTC. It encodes CASSYGGTGELNEQFF.

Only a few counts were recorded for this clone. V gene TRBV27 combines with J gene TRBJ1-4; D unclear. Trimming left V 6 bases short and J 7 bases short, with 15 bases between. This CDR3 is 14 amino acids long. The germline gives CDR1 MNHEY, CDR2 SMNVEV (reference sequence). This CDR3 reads CASRSLSGGEKLFF. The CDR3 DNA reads TGTGCCAGCAGATCCCTAAGCGGTGGTGAAAAACTGTTTTTT.

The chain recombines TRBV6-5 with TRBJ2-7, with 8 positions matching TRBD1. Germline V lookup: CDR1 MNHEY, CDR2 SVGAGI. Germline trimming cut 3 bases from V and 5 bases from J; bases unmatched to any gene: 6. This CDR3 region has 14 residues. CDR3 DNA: TGTGCCAGCAGTTATCGTCAACAGGGGGACGAGCAGTACTTC. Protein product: CASSYRQQGDEQYF.

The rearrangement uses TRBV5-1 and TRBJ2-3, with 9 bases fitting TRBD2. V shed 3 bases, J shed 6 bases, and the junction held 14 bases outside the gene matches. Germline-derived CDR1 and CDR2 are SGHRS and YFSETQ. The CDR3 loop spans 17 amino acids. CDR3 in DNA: TGCGCCAGCAGCTCCTACATGACTAGCGGAGAAAAGGATACGCAGTATTTT. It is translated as CASSSYMTSGEKDTQYF.

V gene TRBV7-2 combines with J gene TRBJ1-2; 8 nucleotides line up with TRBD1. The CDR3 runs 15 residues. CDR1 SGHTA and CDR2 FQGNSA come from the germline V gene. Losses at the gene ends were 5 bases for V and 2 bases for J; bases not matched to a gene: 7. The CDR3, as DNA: TGTGCCAGCAGCCTGGAGACAGGGGAAAACTATGGCTACACCTTC. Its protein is CASSLETGENYGYTF. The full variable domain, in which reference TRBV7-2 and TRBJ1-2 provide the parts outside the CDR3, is GAGVSQSPSNKVTEKGKDVELRCDPISGHTALYWYRQSLGQGLEFLIYFQGNSAPDKSGLPSDRFSAERTGGSVSTLTIQRTQQEDSAVYLCASSLETGENYGYTFGSGTRLTVV.

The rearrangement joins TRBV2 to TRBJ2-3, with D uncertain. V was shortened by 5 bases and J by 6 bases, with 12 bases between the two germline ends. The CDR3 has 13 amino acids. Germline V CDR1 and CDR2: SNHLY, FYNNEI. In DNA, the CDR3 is TGTGCCAGCAGTAAGAATATCGGGGATACGCAGTATTTT. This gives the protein CASSKNIGDTQYF.

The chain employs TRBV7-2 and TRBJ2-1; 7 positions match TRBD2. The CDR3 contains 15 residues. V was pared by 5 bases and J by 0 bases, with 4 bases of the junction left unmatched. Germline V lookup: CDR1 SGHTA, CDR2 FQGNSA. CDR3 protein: CASSILAASYNEQFF. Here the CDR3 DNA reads TGTGCCAGCAGCATTCTAGCGGCCTCCTACAATGAGCAGTTCTTC.

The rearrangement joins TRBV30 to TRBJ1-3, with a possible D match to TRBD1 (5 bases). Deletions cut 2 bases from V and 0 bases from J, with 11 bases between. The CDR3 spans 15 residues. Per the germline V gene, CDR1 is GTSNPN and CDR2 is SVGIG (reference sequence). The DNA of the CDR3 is TGTGCCTGGAGTCCGGGACTGTCCTCTGGAAACACCATATATTTT. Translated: CAWSPGLSSGNTIYF.

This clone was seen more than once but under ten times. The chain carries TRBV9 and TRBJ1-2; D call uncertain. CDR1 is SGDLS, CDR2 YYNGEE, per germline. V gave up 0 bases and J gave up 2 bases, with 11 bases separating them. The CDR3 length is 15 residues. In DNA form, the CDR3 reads TGTGCCAGCAGCGTAGACGCGGATACCAACTATGGCTACACCTTC. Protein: CASSVDADTNYGYTF.

For the CDR3, the DNA is TGTGCCAGCAGCTTAGGGACTCTTACTGAAGCTTTCTTT. Protein: CASSLGTLTEAFF. The V call is TRBV7-2, the J call TRBJ1-1, with D unresolved. The CDR3 runs to 13 residues. Looked up from germline, CDR1 is SGHTA and CDR2 is FQGNSA. Trimming removed 1 base from V and 5 bases from J, with 8 bases in between.

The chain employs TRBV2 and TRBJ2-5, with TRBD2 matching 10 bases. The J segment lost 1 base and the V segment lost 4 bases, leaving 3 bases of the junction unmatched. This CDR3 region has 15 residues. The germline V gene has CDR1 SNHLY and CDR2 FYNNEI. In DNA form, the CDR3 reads TGTGCCAGCAGTGGACTAGCGGGCCGCCAAGAGACCCAGTACTTC. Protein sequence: CASSGLAGRQETQYF.

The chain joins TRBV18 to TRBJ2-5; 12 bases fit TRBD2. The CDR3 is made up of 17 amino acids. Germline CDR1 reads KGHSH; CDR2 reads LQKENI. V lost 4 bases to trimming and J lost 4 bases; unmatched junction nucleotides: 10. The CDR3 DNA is TGTGCCAGCTCACGGACCGGACTAGCGGGATTCGGAGAGACCCAGTACTTC. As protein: CASSRTGLAGFGETQYF.

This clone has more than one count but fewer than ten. The CDR3: CASRTPNEKLFF. The CDR3 region has the DNA TGTGCCAGCAGGACACCTAATGAAAAACTGTTTTTT. The J gene is TRBJ1-4, the V gene TRBV28; unclear D gene. The CDR3 is made up of 12 amino acids. V lost 6 bases, J lost 3 bases, and 5 bases lay in between. Per the germline V gene, CDR1 is MDHEN and CDR2 is SYDVKM.

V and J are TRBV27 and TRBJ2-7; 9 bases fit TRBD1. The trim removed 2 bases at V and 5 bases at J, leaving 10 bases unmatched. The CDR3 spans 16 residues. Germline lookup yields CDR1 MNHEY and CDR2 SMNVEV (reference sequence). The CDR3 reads CASSLVRGTGRHEQYF. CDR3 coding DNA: TGTGCCAGCAGTTTAGTTAGGGGGACAGGGCGCCACGAGCAGTACTTC.

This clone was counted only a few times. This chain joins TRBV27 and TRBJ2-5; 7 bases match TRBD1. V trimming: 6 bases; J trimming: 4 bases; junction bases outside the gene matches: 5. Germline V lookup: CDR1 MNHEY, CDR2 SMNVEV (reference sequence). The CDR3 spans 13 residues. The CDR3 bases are TGTGCCAGCAGGATGACAGGGCCAGAGACCCAGTACTTC. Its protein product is CASRMTGPETQYF.